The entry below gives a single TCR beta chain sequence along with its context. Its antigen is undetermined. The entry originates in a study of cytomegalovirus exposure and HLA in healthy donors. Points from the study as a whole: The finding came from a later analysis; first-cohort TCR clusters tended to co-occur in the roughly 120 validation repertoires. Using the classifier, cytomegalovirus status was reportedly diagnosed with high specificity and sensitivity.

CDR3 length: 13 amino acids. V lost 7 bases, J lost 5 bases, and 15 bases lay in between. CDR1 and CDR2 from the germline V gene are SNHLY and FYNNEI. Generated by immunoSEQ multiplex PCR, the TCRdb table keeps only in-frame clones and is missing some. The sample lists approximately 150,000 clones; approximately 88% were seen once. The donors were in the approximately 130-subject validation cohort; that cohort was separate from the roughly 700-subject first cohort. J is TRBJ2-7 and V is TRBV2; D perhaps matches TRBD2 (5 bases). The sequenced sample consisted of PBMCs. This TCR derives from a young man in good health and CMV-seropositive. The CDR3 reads CASNEGSGNEQYF. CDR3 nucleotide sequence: TGTGCCAGCAACGAGGGCTCTGGGAACGAGCAGTACTTC.